The clone carrying this TCR beta chain was counted between two and nine times. Its antigen is not known. Peripheral blood, 9.5 to 10 milliliters per donor, was collected. Per sample, extraction of total RNA gave at least 5.5 micrograms in every case. A second PCR of 7 to 11 cycles used a sample-barcoded 5' primer and a J-beta primer mix. In TCRdb, the 5' RACE reads were re-called with MiXCR into one record per CDR3 protein. The repertoire holds 1.2 million to 1.5 million distinct CDR3 sequences, with roughly 45% as singletons. This sample stems from a study of blood T cells in healthy people across ages. Study-level results: Bulk PBMC profiling left naive and antigen-experienced comparisons inconclusive.

The CDR3 spans 15 residues. Germline CDR1 is MNHEY and CDR2 is SVGAGI. The J segment lost 5 bases and the V segment lost 5 bases, leaving 4 bases of the junction unmatched. The sequence was collected from a woman aged 18-30 years in good health. The J gene is TRBJ2-1, the V gene TRBV6-5, with 12 bases lining up with TRBD2. Sequencing was carried out using blood. CDR3 sequence (DNA): TGTGCCAGCAGTGCGACTAGCGGGGGCCACAATGAGCAGTTCTTC. It yields the protein CASSATSGGHNEQFF.